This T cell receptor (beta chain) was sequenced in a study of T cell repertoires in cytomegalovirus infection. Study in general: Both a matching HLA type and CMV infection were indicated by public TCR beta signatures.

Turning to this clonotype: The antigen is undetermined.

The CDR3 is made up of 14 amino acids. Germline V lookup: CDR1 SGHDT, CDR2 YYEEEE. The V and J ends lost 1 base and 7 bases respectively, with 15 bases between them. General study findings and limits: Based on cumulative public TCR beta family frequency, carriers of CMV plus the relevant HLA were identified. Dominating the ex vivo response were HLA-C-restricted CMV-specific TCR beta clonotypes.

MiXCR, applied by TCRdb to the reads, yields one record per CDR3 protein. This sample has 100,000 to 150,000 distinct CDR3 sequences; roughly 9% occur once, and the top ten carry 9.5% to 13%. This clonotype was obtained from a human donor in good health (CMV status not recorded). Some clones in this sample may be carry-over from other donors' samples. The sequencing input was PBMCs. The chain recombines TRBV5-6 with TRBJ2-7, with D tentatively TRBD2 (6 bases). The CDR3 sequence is CASSLRGLSREQYF. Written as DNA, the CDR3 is TGTGCCAGCAGCTTGAGGGGACTGTCTAGGGAGCAGTACTTC.